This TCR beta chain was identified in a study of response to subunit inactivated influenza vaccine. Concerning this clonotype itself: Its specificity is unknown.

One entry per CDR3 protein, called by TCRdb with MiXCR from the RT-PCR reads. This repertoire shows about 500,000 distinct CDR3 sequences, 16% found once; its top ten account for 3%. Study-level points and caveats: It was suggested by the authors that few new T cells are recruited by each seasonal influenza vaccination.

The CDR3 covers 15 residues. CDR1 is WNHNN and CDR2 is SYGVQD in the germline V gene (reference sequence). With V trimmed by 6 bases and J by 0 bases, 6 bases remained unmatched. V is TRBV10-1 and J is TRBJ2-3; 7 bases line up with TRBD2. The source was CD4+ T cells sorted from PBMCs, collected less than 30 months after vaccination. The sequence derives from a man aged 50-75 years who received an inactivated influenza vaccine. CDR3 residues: CASRESGTSTDTQYF. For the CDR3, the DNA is TGCGCCAGCAGAGAGAGCGGGACCAGCACAGATACGCAGTATTTT.